This TCR beta chain was identified in a study of early T cells in non-severe SARS-CoV-2 infection. Study results and caveats: Private and CD4 specificities were missed by VDJdb matching, skewed to anti-spike CD8.

In its sample, this clonotype was seen many times. Antigen unknown. Individual cDNA molecules received unique molecular identifiers during library preparation. TCRdb reprocessed the 5' RACE reads via MiXCR and lists one record per CDR3 protein. This repertoire shows 45,000 to 50,000 distinct CDR3 sequences, under 7.5% found once; its top ten account for under 9%. The CDR3 extends over 15 amino acids. V shed 1 base and J shed 3 bases, with 10 bases lying between them. Per germline, CDR1 SEHNR and CDR2 FQNEAQ (reference sequence). The genes are TRBV7-9 and TRBJ1-5; D is ambiguous. This receptor was obtained from an adult who was a healthcare worker with PCR-confirmed SARS-CoV-2 infection or an uninfected control (not recorded which). The material was whole blood, obtained at baseline. For the CDR3, the DNA is TGTGCCAGCAGCTTAGAGTTCGGGCACAATCAGCCCCAGCATTTT. It encodes CASSLEFGHNQPQHF.